What follows are 11 T cell receptor beta chains derived from one specimen sequenced in a study of CD8+CD57+ T cells in acquired aplastic anemia. Selection for sequencing was limited to patients who had shown CD8+CD57+ cell expansion by flow cytometry. Using genomic DNA as the template, TCR beta VDJ and CDR3 profiling was carried out. TCRdb re-called the reads through MiXCR, storing one row per CDR3 protein. Among more than 200,000 distinct CDR3 sequences listed, roughly 45% were seen once. The sequencing sample was made of sorted CD4+, CD8+, or CD8+CD57+ T cells (not recorded which) from PBMCs. The receptors here all came from a human donor with aplastic anemia.

This rearrangement joins TRBV7-2 to TRBJ1-1; tentatively, D is TRBD1 (6 bases). CDR1 is SGHTA and CDR2 is FQGNSA in the germline V gene. V gave up 5 bases and J gave up 4 bases, with 20 bases separating them. The CDR3 covers 16 residues. The CDR3 bases are TGTGCCAGCAGCCATCGCCGGGACACGATGAGCACTGAAGCTTTCTTT. Amino acids: CASSHRRDTMSTEAFF.

The chain joins TRBV7-2 to TRBJ2-7, with 11 bases that match TRBD1. In germline, CDR1 is SGHTA, CDR2 FQGNSA. V shed 7 bases and J 6 bases; nucleotides not matched to a gene: 5. The CDR3 runs to 13 residues. CDR3 residues: CASITGTGGEQYF. CDR3 in DNA: TGTGCCAGCATAACCGGGACAGGGGGCGAGCAGTACTTC.

Of note for this clonotype: One junction end disagrees with the germline gene, perhaps due to a read error. This chain joins TRBV18 and TRBJ1-3; D unresolved. The CDR3 length is 15 residues. CDR1 KGHSH and CDR2 LQKENI come from the germline V gene. The CDR3 region is CASSPQSLSENTIYF. The CDR3 DNA follows: TGTGCCAGCTCACCCCAAAGTCTCTCTGAAAACACCATATATTTT.

This clonotype was detected ten times or more. The chain employs TRBV19 and TRBJ2-3, with 7 bases that match TRBD2. The CDR3 extends over 18 amino acids. The germline gives CDR1 LNHDA, CDR2 SQIVND (reference sequence). J lost 4 bases, V lost 5 bases, and 18 bases had no gene match. The CDR3 region has the DNA TGTGCCAGTAGTGGGAGGGAGGGACGGACCCTACGTGCAGATACGCAGTATTTT. This encodes CASSGREGRTLRADTQYF.

The chain joins TRBV5-1 to TRBJ2-6, with 8 nucleotides matching TRBD1. V shed 4 bases, J shed 13 bases, and the junction held 4 bases outside the gene matches. Germline values: CDR1 SGHRS, CDR2 YFSETQ. This CDR3 region has 12 residues. DNA of the CDR3: TGCGCCAGCAGCCGAGGGACAGGAGTCCTGACTTTC. It yields the protein CASSRGTGVLTF.

CDR3: CASSKQGGLSTDTQYF. CDR3 nucleotides: TGTGCCAGCAGCAAGCAAGGGGGGCTAAGCACAGATACGCAGTATTTT. The J gene is TRBJ2-3, the V gene TRBV7-2; D is tentatively TRBD1 or TRBD2 (6 bases each). V was trimmed by 5 bases and J by 0 bases, leaving 15 bases between them. The CDR3 extends over 16 amino acids. Germline-derived CDR1 and CDR2 are SGHTA and FQGNSA.

This clonotype appeared a single time. One junction end disagrees with the germline gene, perhaps due to a read error. The genes are TRBV18 and TRBJ1-6; D is perhaps TRBD1 (5 bases). The CDR3 totals 15 residues. From germline, CDR1 is KGHSH and CDR2 LQKENI. The CDR3 loop is CASSKGQTYDSPLHF. Written as DNA, the CDR3 is TGTGCCAGCTCTAAGGGGCAAACCTATGATTCACCCCTCCACTTT.

This chain uses TRBV18 with TRBJ2-7, with 7 bases fitting TRBD2. CDR1 and CDR2 from the germline V gene are KGHSH and LQKENI. V was pared by 2 bases and J by 0 bases, with 1 base of the junction left unmatched. The CDR3 is made up of 14 amino acids. CDR3 DNA: TGTGCCAGCTCACCAGGGGGGGTCTCCTACGAGCAGTACTTC. This codes for CASSPGGVSYEQYF.

This clonotype has a handful of counts. A much larger clone differs by one base, so this may be a read error. The rearrangement uses TRBV5-1 and TRBJ1-1, with 7 bases identical to TRBD1. The germline V gene encodes CDR1 SGHRS and CDR2 YFSETQ. This CDR3 spans 14 amino acids. The CDR3 coding sequence is TGCGCCGGCAGCTTGAGACAGGGGAACACTGAAGCTTTCTTT. Amino acids: CAGSLRQGNTEAFF.

This clonotype showed up many times. This sequence joins TRBV19 and TRBJ2-1, with 11 bases fitting TRBD2. There are 16 residues in the CDR3. CDR1 and CDR2 from the germline V gene are LNHDA and SQIVND (reference sequence). After removal of 4 bases from V and 2 bases from J, the junction contained 4 bases not matched to a gene. CDR3 DNA: TGTGCCAGTAGTACCCGTAGCGGGGGGGCCTACAATGAGCAGTTCTTC. The encoded protein is CASSTRSGGAYNEQFF.

The V gene is TRBV12-3 or TRBV12-4, the J gene TRBJ2-5; 7 bases line up with TRBD2. The CDR3 runs 15 residues. The V segment lost 6 bases and the J segment 1 base; nucleotides outside the gene matches: 8. The CDR3 DNA sequence: TGTGCCAGCAGAAGGGACTATGGGATCCAAGAGACCCAGTACTTC. This sequence encodes CASRRDYGIQETQYF.